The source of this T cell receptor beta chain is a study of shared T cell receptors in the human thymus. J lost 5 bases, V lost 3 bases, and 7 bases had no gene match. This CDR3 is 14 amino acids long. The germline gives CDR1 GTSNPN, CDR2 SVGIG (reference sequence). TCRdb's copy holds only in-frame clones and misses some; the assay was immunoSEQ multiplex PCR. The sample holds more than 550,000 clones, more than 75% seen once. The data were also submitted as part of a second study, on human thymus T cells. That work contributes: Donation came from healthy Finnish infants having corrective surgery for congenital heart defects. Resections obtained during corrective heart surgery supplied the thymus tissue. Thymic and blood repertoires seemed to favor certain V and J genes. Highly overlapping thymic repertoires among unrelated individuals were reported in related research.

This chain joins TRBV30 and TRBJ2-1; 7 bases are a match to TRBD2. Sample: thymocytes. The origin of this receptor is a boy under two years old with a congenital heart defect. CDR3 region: CAWRSRAGNNEQFF. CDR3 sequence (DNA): TGTGCCTGGAGGTCACGAGCGGGAAACAATGAGCAGTTCTTC.